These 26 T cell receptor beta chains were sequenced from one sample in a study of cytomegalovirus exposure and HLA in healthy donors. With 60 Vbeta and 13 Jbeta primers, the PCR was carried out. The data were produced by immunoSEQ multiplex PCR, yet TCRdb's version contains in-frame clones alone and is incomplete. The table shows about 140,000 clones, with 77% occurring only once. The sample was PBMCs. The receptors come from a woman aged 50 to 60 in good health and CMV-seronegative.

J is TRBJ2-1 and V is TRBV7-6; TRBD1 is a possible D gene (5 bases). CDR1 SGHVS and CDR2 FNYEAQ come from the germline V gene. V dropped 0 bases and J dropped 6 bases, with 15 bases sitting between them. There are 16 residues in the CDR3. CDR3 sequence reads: CASSLARGALLNEQFF. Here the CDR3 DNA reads TGTGCCAGCAGCTTAGCCCGTGGGGCCCTCCTCAATGAGCAGTTCTTC.

DNA for the CDR3: TGTGCCAGTAGTATAGGGTCTAGCGGGGGGAAAGAGACCCAGTACTTC. This translates into CASSIGSSGGKETQYF. The chain couples TRBV19 to TRBJ2-5; 11 bases align to TRBD2. Germline V gene lookup returns CDR1 LNHDA and CDR2 SQIVND (reference sequence). The CDR3 is 16 amino acids. Trimming took 1 base from V and 3 from J; bases not matched to a gene: 4.

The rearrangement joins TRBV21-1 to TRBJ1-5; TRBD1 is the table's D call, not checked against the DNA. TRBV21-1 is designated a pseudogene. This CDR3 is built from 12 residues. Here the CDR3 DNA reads TGTGCCAGCAGCCAGAAGTGCCAGCCCCAGCATTTT. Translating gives CASSQKCQPQHF.

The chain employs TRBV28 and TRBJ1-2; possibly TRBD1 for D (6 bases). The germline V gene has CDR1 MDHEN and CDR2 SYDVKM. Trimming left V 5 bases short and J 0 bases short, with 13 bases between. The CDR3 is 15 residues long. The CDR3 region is CASSPQGAPNYGYTF. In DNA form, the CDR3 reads TGTGCCAGCAGTCCACAGGGAGCGCCTAACTATGGCTACACCTTC.

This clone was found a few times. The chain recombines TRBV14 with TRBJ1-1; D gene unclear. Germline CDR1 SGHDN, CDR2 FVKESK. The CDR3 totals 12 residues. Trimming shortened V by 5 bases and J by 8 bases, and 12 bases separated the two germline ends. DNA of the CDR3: TGTGCCAGCAGCGCACAACACAGCGAAGCTTTCTTT. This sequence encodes CASSAQHSEAFF.

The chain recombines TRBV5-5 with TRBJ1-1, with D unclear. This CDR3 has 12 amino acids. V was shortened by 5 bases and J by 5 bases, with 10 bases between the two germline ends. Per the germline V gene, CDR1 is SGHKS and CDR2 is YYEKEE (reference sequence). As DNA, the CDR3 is TGTGCCAGCAGACCGTCGGGGACTGAAGCTTTCTTT. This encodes CASRPSGTEAFF.

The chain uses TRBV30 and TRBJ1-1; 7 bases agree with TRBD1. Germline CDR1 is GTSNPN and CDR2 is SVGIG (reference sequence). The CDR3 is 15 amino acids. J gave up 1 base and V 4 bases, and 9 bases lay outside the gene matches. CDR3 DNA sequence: TGTGCCTGGAAAAGTACAGGGGTGGGGAACACTGAAGCTTTCTTT. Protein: CAWKSTGVGNTEAFF.

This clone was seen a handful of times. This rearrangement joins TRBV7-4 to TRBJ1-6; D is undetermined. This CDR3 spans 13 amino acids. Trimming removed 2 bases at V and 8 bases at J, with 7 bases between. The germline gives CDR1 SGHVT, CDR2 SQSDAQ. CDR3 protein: CASSLYGDSPLHF. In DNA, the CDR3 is TGTGCCAGCAGCTTATACGGGGATTCACCCCTCCACTTT. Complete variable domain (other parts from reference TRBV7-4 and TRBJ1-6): GAGVSQSPRYKVAKRGRDVALRCDSISGHVTLYWYRQTLGQGSEVLTYSQSDAQRDKSGRPSGRFSAERPERSVSTLKIQRTEQGDSAVYLCASSLYGDSPLHFGNGTRLTVT.

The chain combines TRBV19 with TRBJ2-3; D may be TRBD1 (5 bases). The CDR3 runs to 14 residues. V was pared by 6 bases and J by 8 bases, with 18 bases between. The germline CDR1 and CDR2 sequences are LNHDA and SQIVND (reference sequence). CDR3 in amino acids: CASRTGYQGGTQYF. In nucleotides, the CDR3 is TGTGCCAGTAGAACCGGCTATCAGGGCGGTACGCAGTATTTT.

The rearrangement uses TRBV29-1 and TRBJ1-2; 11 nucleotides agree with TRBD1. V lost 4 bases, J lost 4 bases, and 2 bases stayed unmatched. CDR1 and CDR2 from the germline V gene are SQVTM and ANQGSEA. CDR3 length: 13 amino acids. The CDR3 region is CSVAGQGVYGYTF. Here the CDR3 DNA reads TGCAGCGTTGCGGGACAGGGGGTCTATGGCTACACCTTC.

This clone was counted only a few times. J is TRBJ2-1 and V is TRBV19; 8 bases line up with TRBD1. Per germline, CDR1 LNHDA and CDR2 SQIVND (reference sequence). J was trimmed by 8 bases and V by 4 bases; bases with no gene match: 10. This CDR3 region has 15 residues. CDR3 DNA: TGTGCCAGTAGTACTCAGGACAGGGTCTGGGATGAGCAGTTCTTC. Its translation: CASSTQDRVWDEQFF.

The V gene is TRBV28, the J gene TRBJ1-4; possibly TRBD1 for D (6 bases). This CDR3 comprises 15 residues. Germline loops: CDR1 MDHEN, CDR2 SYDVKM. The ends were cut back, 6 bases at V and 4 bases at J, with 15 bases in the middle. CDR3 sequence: CASSPPTGVNEKLFF. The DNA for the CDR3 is TGTGCCAGCAGCCCCCCGACAGGTGTTAATGAAAAACTGTTTTTT.

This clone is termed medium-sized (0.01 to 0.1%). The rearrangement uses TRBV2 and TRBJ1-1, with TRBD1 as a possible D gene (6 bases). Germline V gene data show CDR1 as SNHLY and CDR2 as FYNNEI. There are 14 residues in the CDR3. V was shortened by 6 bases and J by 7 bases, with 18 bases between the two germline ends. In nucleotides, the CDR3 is TGTGCCAGCAGGACGGGCAGGGGATCACATGAAGCTTTCTTT. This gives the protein CASRTGRGSHEAFF.

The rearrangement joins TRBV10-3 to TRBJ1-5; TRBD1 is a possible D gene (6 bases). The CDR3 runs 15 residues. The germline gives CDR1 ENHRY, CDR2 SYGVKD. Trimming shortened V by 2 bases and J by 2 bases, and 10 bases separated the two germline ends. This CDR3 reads CAISERTAGNQPQHF. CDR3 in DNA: TGTGCCATCAGTGAGAGGACAGCGGGCAATCAGCCCCAGCATTTT.

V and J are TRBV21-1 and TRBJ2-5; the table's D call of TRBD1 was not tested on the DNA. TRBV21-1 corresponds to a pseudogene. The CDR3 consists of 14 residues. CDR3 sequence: CASKKEQGKETQYF. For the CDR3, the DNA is TGTGCCAGCAAGAAAGAACAGGGAAAAGAGACCCAGTACTTC.

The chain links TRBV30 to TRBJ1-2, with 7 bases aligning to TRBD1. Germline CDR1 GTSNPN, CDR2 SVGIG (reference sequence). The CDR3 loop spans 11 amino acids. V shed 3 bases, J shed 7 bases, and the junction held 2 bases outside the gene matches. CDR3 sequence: CAWRTGAGYTF. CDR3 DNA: TGTGCCTGGAGAACAGGGGCTGGCTACACCTTC.

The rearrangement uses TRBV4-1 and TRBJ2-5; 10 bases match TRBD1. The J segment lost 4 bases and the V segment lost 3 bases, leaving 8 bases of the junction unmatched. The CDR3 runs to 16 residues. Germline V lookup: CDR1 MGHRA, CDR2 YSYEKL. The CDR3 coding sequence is TGCGCCAGCAGCCAGGACGGGACAGGGGAGGGAGAGACCCAGTACTTC. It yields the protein CASSQDGTGEGETQYF.

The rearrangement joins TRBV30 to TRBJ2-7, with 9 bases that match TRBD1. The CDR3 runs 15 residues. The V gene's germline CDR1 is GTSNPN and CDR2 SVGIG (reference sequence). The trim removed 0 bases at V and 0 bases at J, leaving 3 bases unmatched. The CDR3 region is CAWSVETGGSYEQYF. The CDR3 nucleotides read TGTGCCTGGAGTGTTGAGACAGGGGGCTCCTACGAGCAGTACTTC.

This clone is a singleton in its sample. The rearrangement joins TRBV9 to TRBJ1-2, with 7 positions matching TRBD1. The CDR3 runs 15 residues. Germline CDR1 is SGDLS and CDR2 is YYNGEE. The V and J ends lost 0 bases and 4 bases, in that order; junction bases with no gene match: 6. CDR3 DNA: TGTGCCAGCAGCGTAGGAGGACAGGACGTCTATGGCTACACCTTC. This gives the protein CASSVGGQDVYGYTF.

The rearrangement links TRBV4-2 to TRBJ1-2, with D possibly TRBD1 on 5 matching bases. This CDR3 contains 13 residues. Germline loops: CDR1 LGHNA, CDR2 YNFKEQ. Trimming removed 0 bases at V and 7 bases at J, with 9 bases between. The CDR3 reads CASSQDSGLGYTF. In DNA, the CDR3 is TGTGCCAGCAGCCAAGATTCAGGGCTTGGCTACACCTTC.

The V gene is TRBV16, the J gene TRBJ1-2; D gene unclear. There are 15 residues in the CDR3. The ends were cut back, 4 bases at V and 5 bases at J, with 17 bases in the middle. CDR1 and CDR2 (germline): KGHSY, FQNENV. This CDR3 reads CASSPREAAIYGYTF. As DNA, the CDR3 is TGTGCCAGCAGCCCCCGGGAGGCGGCGATTTATGGCTACACCTTC.

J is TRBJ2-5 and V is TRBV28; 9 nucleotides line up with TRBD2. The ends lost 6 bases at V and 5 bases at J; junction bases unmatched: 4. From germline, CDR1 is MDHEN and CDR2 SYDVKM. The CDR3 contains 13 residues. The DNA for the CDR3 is TGTGCCAGCAGGGAGACTAGCGGTGAGACCCAGTACTTC. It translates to CASRETSGETQYF.

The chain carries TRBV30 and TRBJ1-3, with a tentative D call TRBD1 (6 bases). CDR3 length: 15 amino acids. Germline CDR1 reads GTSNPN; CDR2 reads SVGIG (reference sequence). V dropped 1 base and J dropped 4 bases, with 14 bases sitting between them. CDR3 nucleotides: TGTGCCTGGAGTGGGGACAATCTGTCCGGAAACACCATATATTTT. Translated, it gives CAWSGDNLSGNTIYF.

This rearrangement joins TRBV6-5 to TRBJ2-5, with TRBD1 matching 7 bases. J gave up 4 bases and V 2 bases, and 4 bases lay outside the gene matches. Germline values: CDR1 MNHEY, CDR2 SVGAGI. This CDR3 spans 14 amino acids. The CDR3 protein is CASSYGTAGETQYF. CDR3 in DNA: TGTGCCAGCAGTTACGGGACAGCTGGAGAGACCCAGTACTTC.

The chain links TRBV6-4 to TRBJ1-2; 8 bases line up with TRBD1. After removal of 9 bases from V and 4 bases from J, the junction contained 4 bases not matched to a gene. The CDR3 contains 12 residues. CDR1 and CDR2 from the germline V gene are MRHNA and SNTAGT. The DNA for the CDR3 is TGTGCCAGACACAGGGGGAGCTATGGCTACACCTTC. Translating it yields CARHRGSYGYTF.

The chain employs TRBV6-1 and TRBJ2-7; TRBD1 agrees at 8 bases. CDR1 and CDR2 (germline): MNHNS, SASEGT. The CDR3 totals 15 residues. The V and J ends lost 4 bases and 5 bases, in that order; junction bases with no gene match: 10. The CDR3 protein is CASSADREIANEQYF. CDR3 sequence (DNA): TGTGCCAGCAGTGCGGACAGGGAAATAGCGAACGAGCAGTACTTC.